Listed below are T cell receptor beta chains from one sample, sequenced in a study of cytomegalovirus exposure and HLA in healthy donors. The table came from immunoSEQ multiplex PCR; TCRdb's copy has only in-frame clones and leaves some out. The data show around 300,000 clones, about nine tenths seen once. Input material: PBMCs. These TCRs come from a woman aged 25 to 39 in good health and CMV-seropositive. CDR3s include the opening cysteine and the closing phenylalanine or tryptophan. The D gene is left open where the match is weak. Size is omitted from some rows. Given values are once, few, many or a class for expanded clones.

>-|TRBJ1-5|TRBV27|-
CASSPPRVPGYSNQPQHF
TGTGCCAGCAGTCCCCCCCGTGTGCCCGGCTATAGCAATCAGCCCCAGCATTTT
>-|TRBJ2-1|TRBV20-1|-
CRATGEEQFF
TGCAGGGCAACGGGGGAGGAGCAGTTCTTC
>-|TRBJ1-2|TRBV5-3|-
CARRYPGESDGYTF
TGTGCCAGAAGATACCCAGGTGAATCGGATGGCTACACCTTC
>-|TRBJ2-7|TRBV29-1|-
CSVETDSYEQYF
TGCAGCGTTGAAACAGATTCCTACGAGCAGTACTTC
>-|TRBJ1-4|TRBV6-1|TRBD1
CASSEGTGGFNEKLFF
TGTGCCAGCAGTGAGGGGACAGGGGGCTTTAATGAAAAACTGTTTTTT
>-|TRBJ2-7|TRBV27|-
CASSLSSQGIEQYF
TGTGCCAGCAGTTTATCCTCCCAGGGTATTGAGCAGTACTTC
>-|TRBJ2-7|TRBV28|TRBD1
CASSLGTGKSYEQYF
TGTGCCAGCAGTTTGGGGACAGGGAAGTCCTACGAGCAGTACTTC
>-|TRBJ1-6|TRBV6-1|-
CASSKGSVGNSPLHF
TGTGCCAGCAGTAAGGGGAGTGTGGGGAATTCACCCCTCCACTTT
>once|TRBJ2-7|TRBV6-6|TRBD1
CASRKDTGATYEQYF
TGTGCCAGCAGAAAAGACACAGGGGCCACCTACGAGCAGTACTTC
>few|TRBJ1-1|TRBV5-4|-
CASSMNTEAFF
TGTGCCAGCAGCATGAACACTGAAGCTTTCTTT
>few|TRBJ1-5|TRBV2|-
CASSEFRERHQPQHF
TGTGCCAGCAGTGAGTTTAGGGAAAGGCATCAGCCCCAGCATTTT
>few|TRBJ1-5|TRBV9|-
CASSESSGNQPQHF
TGTGCCAGCAGCGAGAGTTCGGGTAATCAGCCCCAGCATTTT
>few|TRBJ2-2|TRBV9|TRBD1
CASSHGQVTRITGELFF
TGTGCCAGCAGCCATGGACAGGTTACGCGTATCACCGGGGAGCTGTTTTTT
>few|TRBJ2-1|TRBV30|-
CAWSAGRRGPISYNEQFF
TGTGCCTGGAGTGCGGGGCGTAGAGGGCCAATCTCCTACAATGAGCAGTTCTTC
>-|TRBJ2-7|TRBV25-1|-
CASSETGGGYEQYF
TGTGCCAGCAGTGAAACAGGTGGGGGCTACGAGCAGTACTTC
>-|TRBJ1-5|TRBV2|-
CASSPEGSNQPQHF
TGTGCCAGCAGCCCAGAGGGGAGCAATCAGCCCCAGCATTTT
>once|TRBJ1-1|TRBV9|TRBD1
CASSVGGTGTNTEAFF
TGTGCCAGCAGCGTAGGGGGGACAGGGACGAACACTGAAGCTTTCTTT
>-|TRBJ1-5|TRBV13|-
CASSRSGGNQPQHF
TGTGCCAGCAGTCGCTCAGGGGGCAATCAGCCCCAGCATTTT
>-|TRBJ1-5|TRBV7-9|-
CASSSFRGGQSFNQPQHF
TGTGCCAGCAGCTCCTTTAGGGGAGGACAGTCCTTTAATCAGCCCCAGCATTTT
>few|TRBJ2-7|TRBV6-1|TRBD1
CASSDDRGSYEQYF
TGTGCCAGCAGTGATGACAGGGGGTCCTACGAGCAGTACTTC
>-|TRBJ1-5|TRBV28|-
CASVGYSNQPQHF
TGTGCCAGCGTCGGGTATAGCAATCAGCCCCAGCATTTT
>once|TRBJ1-1|TRBV9|-
CASSVGEVAEAFF
TGTGCCAGCAGCGTAGGGGAGGTTGCTGAAGCTTTCTTT
>-|TRBJ1-5|TRBV19|-
CASSIGGTKYQPQHF
TGTGCCAGTAGTATAGGTGGGACAAAGTACCAGCCCCAGCATTTT
>-|TRBJ2-5|TRBV18|-
CASSPTRGATSLTQETQYF
TGTGCCAGCTCACCCACCCGAGGGGCGACCTCCCTTACCCAAGAGACCCAGTACTTC
>-|TRBJ1-6|TRBV5-7|-
CASSFSTTSLGSPLHF
TGTGCCAGTAGCTTCTCAACAACATCATTAGGTTCACCCCTCCACTTT
>-|TRBJ2-3|TRBV7-3|TRBD2
CASSSLGLAGVQSDTQYF
TGTGCCAGCAGCTCCCTGGGACTAGCGGGAGTACAGTCAGATACGCAGTATTTT
>-|TRBJ2-7|TRBV28|-
CASNTNYEQYF
TGTGCCAGCAACACTAACTACGAGCAGTACTTC
>-|TRBJ2-3|TRBV6-6|-
CASSYLGGGTDTQYF
TGTGCCAGCAGTTACTTAGGGGGGGGCACAGATACGCAGTATTTT
>-|TRBJ1-1|TRBV29-1|-
CSVEGRNQRGKAEAFF
TGCAGCGTTGAGGGCCGGAATCAAAGGGGTAAGGCTGAAGCTTTCTTT
>-|TRBJ1-1|TRBV28|-
CASSWASSYLEAFF
TGTGCCAGCAGTTGGGCCAGCTCTTATCTTGAAGCTTTCTTT
>-|TRBJ2-1|TRBV7-6|-
CASTAGTDYNEQFF
TGTGCCAGCACCGCCGGGACGGATTACAATGAGCAGTTCTTC
>-|TRBJ2-3|TRBV9|-
CALERGSPTDTQYF
TGTGCCCTCGAGAGGGGGTCGCCCACAGATACGCAGTATTTT
>-|TRBJ2-2|TRBV29-1|-
CSVLQGWTEAHTGELFF
TGCAGCGTTTTACAAGGGTGGACCGAGGCTCACACCGGGGAGCTGTTTTTT
>-|TRBJ2-5|TRBV21-1|-
CASSKGQGLAGRYQETQYF
TGTGCCAGCAGCAAAGGACAGGGCCTAGCGGGACGGTACCAAGAGACCCAGTACTTC
>-|TRBJ2-1|TRBV10-1|-
CASSGRQDNEQFF
TGCGCCAGCAGTGGAAGACAGGACAATGAGCAGTTCTTC
>-|TRBJ2-7|TRBV28|-
CASSSPDGYEQYF
TGTGCCAGCAGTTCACCAGACGGCTACGAGCAGTACTTC
>once|TRBJ2-7|TRBV25-1|TRBD1
CASSPSNRGIGYEQYF
TGTGCCAGCAGTCCCTCAAACAGGGGCATCGGCTACGAGCAGTACTTC
>-|TRBJ1-1|TRBV7-9|-
CASRRVNTEAFF
TGTGCCAGCAGACGGGTGAACACTGAAGCTTTCTTT
>-|TRBJ2-2|TRBV4-1|-
CASSQDETTGELFF
TGCGCCAGCAGCCAAGACGAAACTACCGGGGAGCTGTTTTTT
>-|TRBJ2-3|TRBV7-8|TRBD1
CASSPIGTGLDTQYF
TGTGCCAGCAGCCCCATCGGGACAGGGTTAGATACGCAGTATTTT
>-|TRBJ2-7|TRBV28|-
CASSLGGPTFYEQYF
TGTGCCAGCAGTTTGGGCGGGCCCACTTTCTACGAGCAGTACTTC
>-|TRBJ2-7|TRBV7-6|TRBD1
CASSKGTGRTYEQYF
TGTGCCAGCAGCAAAGGGACAGGGAGAACCTACGAGCAGTACTTC